The 15 T cell receptor beta chains reported below all come from one sample, sequenced in a study of blood T cell repertoires in COVID-19. Measured with immunoSEQ multiplex PCR; TCRdb has only the in-frame clones, and not every one. This table has fewer than 500,000 clones, around 90% appearing once. Material: peripheral blood. The receptors were sampled from a man aged 18 to 30 with COVID-19, enrolled during active disease.

The chain is built from TRBV7-6 and TRBJ2-5, with 10 bases fitting TRBD2. The CDR3 length is 17 residues. J lost 4 bases, V lost 4 bases, and 12 bases had no gene match. From germline, CDR1 is SGHVS and CDR2 FNYEAQ. DNA of the CDR3: TGTGCCAGCAGCTACCCCGAAGCGGGAGGGGCAGGAGAGACCCAGTACTTC. It specifies CASSYPEAGGAGETQYF.

The V and J genes are TRBV5-4 and TRBJ1-1, with D hard to call. V was cut by 2 bases and J by 0 bases, with 11 bases left in between. The CDR3 has 15 residues. The germline V gene encodes CDR1 SGHNT and CDR2 YYREEE (reference sequence). The DNA of the CDR3 is TGTGCCAGCAGCTTACCAACTGAGATGAACACTGAAGCTTTCTTT. Encoded protein: CASSLPTEMNTEAFF.

V usage is TRBV7-6 and J usage is TRBJ1-5, with 10 bases lining up with TRBD1. CDR3 length equals 15 residues. J was trimmed by 7 bases and V by 0 bases; bases with no gene match: 3. CDR1 is SGHVS and CDR2 is FNYEAQ in the germline V gene. Here the CDR3 DNA reads TGTGCCAGCAGCTTAGCGGACAGGGGGGACCAGCCCCAGCATTTT. Translated: CASSLADRGDQPQHF.

The rearrangement links TRBV10-3 to TRBJ2-5; 7 nucleotides line up with TRBD2. This CDR3 is 14 amino acids long. V shed 6 bases and J 3 bases; nucleotides not matched to a gene: 7. Germline assignment: CDR1 ENHRY and CDR2 SYGVKD. The CDR3 reads CAISAQGGEETQYF. CDR3 DNA: TGTGCCATCAGCGCCCAGGGAGGGGAAGAGACCCAGTACTTC.

This chain links TRBV18 with TRBJ1-1; D gene ambiguous. The CDR3 runs 13 residues. The germline V gene has CDR1 KGHSH and CDR2 LQKENI. V lost 4 bases to trimming and J lost 4 bases, with 10 bases between them. The CDR3 DNA follows: TGTGCCAGCTCACTTCCAGGTGGCACTGAAGCTTTCTTT. Protein sequence: CASSLPGGTEAFF.

The CDR3 nucleotides are TGTGCCAGCAGCTCATTCTCTGGAAACACCATATATTTT. This sequence encodes CASSSFSGNTIYF. The gene calls are TRBV5-8 and TRBJ1-3; D not certain. This CDR3 is 13 amino acids long. The V end lost 3 bases, the J end lost 0 bases, and 4 bases lay between the germline ends. Germline CDR1 reads SGHTS; CDR2 reads YDEGEE.

The J gene is TRBJ1-2, the V gene TRBV5-1, with TRBD1 identical over 9 bases. Unmatched junction bases numbered 5, after V lost 0 bases and J lost 5 bases. Germline CDR1 reads SGHRS; CDR2 reads YFSETQ. This CDR3 region has 15 residues. The CDR3 reads CASSLGQGQGYGYTF. The CDR3 DNA follows: TGCGCCAGCAGCTTGGGACAAGGACAGGGGTATGGCTACACCTTC.

The chain carries TRBV3-1 (or the pseudogene TRBV3-2) and TRBJ1-6; D not resolved. Deletions cut 2 bases from V and 6 bases from J, with 14 bases between. Germline lookup yields CDR1 LGHDT and CDR2 YNNKEL (reference sequence). The CDR3 consists of 16 residues. The CDR3 protein is CASSQSERRPNSPLHF. The CDR3 DNA is TGTGCCAGCAGCCAATCAGAGAGGCGGCCTAATTCACCCCTCCACTTT.

The V and J genes are TRBV7-9 and TRBJ2-5; TRBD2 might be the D (6 bases). CDR1 is SEHNR, CDR2 FQNEAQ, per germline (reference sequence). This CDR3 contains 19 residues. Trimming stripped 5 bases from V and 4 bases from J, with 29 bases between. The CDR3 nucleotides read TGTGCCAGCAGCCCAGTCCCAGTGGAGGGGAGCAGGTGGCTAGAGACCCAGTACTTC. Its translation is CASSPVPVEGSRWLETQYF.

The chain joins TRBV25-1 to TRBJ2-1, with D possibly TRBD2 on 7 matching bases. V gave up 1 base and J gave up 0 bases, with 10 bases separating them. Germline V lookup: CDR1 MGHDK, CDR2 SYGVNS. The length of the CDR3 is 16 residues. The CDR3 bases are TGTGCCAGCAGTGAATGGGGGGGGCCCTCCTACAATGAGCAGTTCTTC. Amino acids: CASSEWGGPSYNEQFF.

The chain uses TRBV5-1 and TRBJ2-3; TRBD1 agrees at 7 bases. Losses at the gene ends were 5 bases for V and 5 bases for J; bases not matched to a gene: 14. CDR1 SGHRS and CDR2 YFSETQ come from the germline V gene. This CDR3 has 16 amino acids. CDR3 sequence (DNA): TGCGCCAGCAGTTCTAACCGGGACAGCCAAATAGATACGCAGTATTTT. Translated, it gives CASSSNRDSQIDTQYF.

This clone was counted ten times or more. The chain recombines TRBV7-9 with TRBJ2-3, with 11 bases that match TRBD2. V was clipped by 5 bases and J by 5 bases; unmatched bases: 9. The CDR3 contains 16 residues. CDR1 and CDR2 from the germline V gene are SEHNR and FQNEAQ (reference sequence). CDR3 residues: CASSLTSGTSGDTQYF. CDR3 in DNA: TGTGCCAGCAGCCTAACCTCGGGGACTAGCGGAGATACGCAGTATTTT.

This rearrangement joins TRBV4-1 to TRBJ1-6; no definite D call. Trimming pared 0 bases from V and 7 bases from J, leaving 10 bases between. The CDR3 covers 15 residues. CDR1 is MGHRA and CDR2 is YSYEKL in the germline V gene. The CDR3 DNA sequence: TGCGCCAGCAGCCAAGAAGAGGGCTGGAATTCACCCCTCCACTTT. Translation gives CASSQEEGWNSPLHF.

The chain carries TRBV28 and TRBJ1-6, with a tentative D call TRBD1 (6 bases). The CDR3 loop spans 14 amino acids. Looked up from germline, CDR1 is MDHEN and CDR2 is SYDVKM. V was cut by 7 bases and J by 6 bases, with 13 bases left in between. This chain's CDR3 is CASNRDKVNSPLHF. DNA of the CDR3: TGTGCCAGCAATCGGGACAAGGTTAATTCACCCCTCCACTTT.

The chain recombines TRBV2 with TRBJ1-5; no reliable D call. The germline CDR1 and CDR2 sequences are SNHLY and FYNNEI. The V end was cut by 4 bases, the J end by 1 base, with 17 bases between. CDR3 length equals 17 residues. The CDR3, as DNA: TGTGCCAGCAGTGTCGGACTCTCCCCGGCCAGCAATCAGCCCCAGCATTTT. It is translated as CASSVGLSPASNQPQHF.